This TCR beta chain is from a study of T cell responses to AZD1222 COVID-19 vaccine. Measured with immunoSEQ multiplex PCR; TCRdb has only the in-frame clones, and not every one. This table holds about 76,000 clones, roughly 90% found once. Study-level findings and limits: Spike-specific TCR breadth and depth went up after people got two AZD1222 doses.

V lost 4 bases to trimming and J lost 2 bases, with 10 bases between them. CDR1 is SGDLS, CDR2 YYNGEE, per germline. The CDR3 contains 13 residues. Of note for this clone: Its matching antigen is unknown.

The sequenced sample was peripheral blood, obtained on day 0 of AZD1222 vaccination. This receptor was obtained from an adult in good health. The rearrangement joins TRBV9 to TRBJ2-7; D perhaps matches TRBD1 (5 bases). CDR3 loop: CASSRTGAYEQYF. The CDR3 DNA reads TGTGCCAGCAGCCGAACAGGTGCCTACGAGCAGTACTTC.